This TCR beta chain was documented in a study of blood T cell repertoires in COVID-19. About the research overall: From the United States, Italy and Spain came samples of acute and convalescent COVID-19.

The repertoire was sequenced with immunoSEQ multiplex PCR; TCRdb's copy has only in-frame clones and lacks some. This table holds roughly 330,000 clones, about nine tenths found once. The germline V and J ends were trimmed by 3 bases and 4 bases, with 12 bases remaining between them. The V gene's germline CDR1 is SGHVS and CDR2 FQNEAQ. The CDR3 covers 14 residues. The receptor comes from a young man with COVID-19, enrolled during active disease. The V gene is TRBV7-8, the J gene TRBJ1-1; D might be TRBD1 (6 bases). The specimen was peripheral blood. CDR3 amino acids: CASSFGGAATEAFF. The DNA of the CDR3 is TGTGCCAGCAGCTTTGGGGGGGCCGCCACTGAAGCTTTCTTT. The full variable domain, in which reference TRBV7-8 and TRBJ1-1 provide the parts outside the CDR3, is GAGVSQSPRYKVAKRGQDVALRCDPISGHVSLFWYQQALGQGPEFLTYFQNEAQLDKSGLPSDRFFAERPEGSVSTLKIQRTQQEDSAVYLCASSFGGAATEAFFGQGTRLTVV.